The 25 T cell receptor beta chains listed next were all sequenced from one sample in a study of blood T cells in healthy people across ages. A second 7 to 11 cycle PCR used barcoded and J-beta primers. TCRdb independently ran MiXCR on the 5' RACE reads; one entry per CDR3 protein. The table records 1.8 million or so distinct CDR3 sequences, about 39% of them present only once. The material sequenced was blood. Receptors were obtained from a human donor in good health.

The chain is built from TRBV7-9 and TRBJ2-3; 10 bases fit TRBD2. CDR3 length: 18 residues. Germline CDR1 and CDR2: SEHNR and FQNEAQ (reference sequence). V lost 1 base and J lost 2; bases outside the gene matches: 9. CDR3 protein: CASSLDRSSGGSTDTQYF. The CDR3 nucleotides are TGTGCCAGCAGCTTAGATCGTTCTAGCGGGGGATCCACAGATACGCAGTATTTT.

The table lists this clonotype with many counts. This chain uses TRBV5-1 with TRBJ1-5, with D possibly being TRBD1 (5 bases). Trimming left V 0 bases short and J 1 base short, with 8 bases between. Germline CDR1 is SGHRS and CDR2 is YFSETQ. The CDR3 totals 15 residues. The CDR3 DNA reads as TGCGCCAGCAGCTTGGGAGACAGCAGCAATCAGCCCCAGCATTTT. Its protein is CASSLGDSSNQPQHF.

This rearrangement joins TRBV9 to TRBJ2-1, with D tentatively TRBD2 (6 bases). V was clipped by 4 bases and J by 7 bases, with 21 bases between them. The germline V gene encodes CDR1 SGDLS and CDR2 YYNGEE. This CDR3 has 16 amino acids. DNA for the CDR3: TGTGCCAGCAGCTCCCGAACTAGCCCGGGGTTGAATGAGCAGTTCTTC. Translated, it gives CASSSRTSPGLNEQFF.

The rearrangement joins TRBV20-1 to TRBJ2-4, with a possible D match to TRBD2 (6 bases). The better agreement between TRBJ2-7 and the DNA end casts doubt on the J call. Germline loops: CDR1 DFQATT, CDR2 SNEGSKA (reference sequence). There are 11 residues in the CDR3. The CDR3 DNA is TGCAGTGGGTGGGGGGACTACGAGCAGTACTTC. Encoded protein: CSGWGDYEQYF.

This clonotype was observed a handful of times. V gene TRBV20-1 combines with J gene TRBJ1-1, with D hard to call. V was trimmed by 0 bases and J by 11 bases, leaving 16 bases between them. This CDR3 has 13 residues. The germline gives CDR1 DFQATT, CDR2 SNEGSKA (reference sequence). CDR3: CSARDAGEERAFF. The CDR3 coding sequence is TGCAGTGCTAGAGATGCTGGGGAAGAACGGGCTTTCTTT.

The chain links TRBV10-3 to TRBJ1-1; D is possibly TRBD1 (5 bases). The CDR3 is 13 residues long. CDR1 is ENHRY and CDR2 is SYGVKD in the germline V gene. Trimming cost V 2 bases and J 6 bases, with 10 bases left between them. The CDR3 here is CAISETQGPEAFF. The CDR3 nucleotides read TGTGCCATCAGTGAGACCCAGGGTCCTGAAGCTTTCTTT.

In its sample, this clonotype was seen a few times. This chain uses TRBV9 with TRBJ1-4, with D uncertain. CDR1 and CDR2 (germline): SGDLS, YYNGEE. V lost 0 bases and J lost 7, with 13 bases in between. The CDR3 has 15 residues. In DNA, the CDR3 is TGTGCCAGCAGCGTAGGACCCGAAGGTAGTGAAAAACTGTTTTTT. Its protein product is CASSVGPEGSEKLFF.

This clonotype was seen a handful of times. V and J are TRBV15 and TRBJ2-3; 10 nucleotides align to TRBD2. The germline CDR1 and CDR2 sequences are LNHNV and YYDKDF (reference sequence). The CDR3 contains 16 residues. V shed 0 bases and J 5 bases; nucleotides not matched to a gene: 5. The CDR3 loop is CATSRDLSGGLDTQYF. CDR3 nucleotide sequence: TGTGCCACCAGCAGAGATCTTAGCGGGGGGTTAGATACGCAGTATTTT.

This clonotype was observed a handful of times. This chain uses TRBV6-2 or TRBV6-3 with TRBJ2-2; perhaps D is TRBD1 or TRBD2 (5 bases each). The V end lost 2 bases, the J end lost 7 bases, and 8 bases lay between the germline ends. CDR3 length: 13 residues. Germline lookup yields CDR1 MNHEY and CDR2 SVGEGT. This CDR3 is CASSYGGGGELFF. Written as DNA, the CDR3 is TGTGCCAGCAGTTACGGGGGTGGCGGGGAGCTGTTTTTT.

The chain uses TRBV6-6 and TRBJ1-5; D remains unclear. Germline V gives CDR1 MNHNY, CDR2 SVGAGI (reference sequence). The V end was cut by 2 bases, the J end by 6 bases, with 11 bases between. This CDR3 is built from 14 residues. In DNA, the CDR3 is TGTGCCAGCAGTTACAGATCAGCGGGTCAGCCCCAGCATTTT. Translation gives CASSYRSAGQPQHF.

In its sample, this clonotype was seen once. The chain couples TRBV16 to TRBJ2-1; TRBD2 matches 12 bases. V lost 7 bases, J lost 9 bases, and 7 bases stayed unmatched. The germline V gene has CDR1 KGHSY and CDR2 FQNENV. The CDR3 runs to 14 residues. The CDR3 coding sequence is TGTGCCAGCACCCTAGCGGGGGGGCGAGGTGAGCAGTTCTTC. Translated, it gives CASTLAGGRGEQFF. Looking up the rest from reference TRBV16 and TRBJ2-1 gives the full variable domain: GEEVAQTPKHLVRGEGQKAKLYCAPIKGHSYVFWYQQVLKNEFKFLISFQNENVFDETGMPKERFSAKCLPNSPCSLEIQATKLEDSAVYFCASTLAGGRGEQFFGPGTRLTVL.

As regards this clonotype: At one boundary the junction diverges from the germline segment, which might be a read error. The V gene is TRBV20-1, the J gene TRBJ1-4; 9 nucleotides match TRBD1. CDR3 size: 13 residues. Germline lookup yields CDR1 DFQATT and CDR2 SNEGSKA (reference sequence). The CDR3 is CSAGDRAVEKRFF. The CDR3 DNA follows: TGCAGTGCTGGGGACAGGGCGGTTGAAAAACGGTTTTTT.

The chain couples TRBV5-1 to TRBJ2-5, with 7 bases identical to TRBD2. Germline lookup yields CDR1 SGHRS and CDR2 YFSETQ. V lost 5 bases and J lost 3; bases outside the gene matches: 22. The CDR3 spans 19 residues. Here the CDR3 reads CASSFRSSQWGGLKETQYF. The CDR3 region has the DNA TGCGCCAGCAGTTTCAGGTCGTCCCAGTGGGGGGGATTGAAAGAGACCCAGTACTTC.

A word on this clonotype: At one end, the junction sequence differs from germline, possibly due to a read error. The chain recombines TRBV9 with TRBJ1-4; 8 bases match TRBD1. The CDR3 runs to 14 residues. Germline-derived CDR1 and CDR2 are SGDLS and YYNGEE. The CDR3 region is CASSLDPGQGKLFF. The CDR3 region has the DNA TGCGCCAGCAGCTTAGACCCTGGACAGGGAAAACTGTTTTTT.

The chain couples TRBV5-1 to TRBJ1-1; tentatively, D is TRBD1 (6 bases). The V gene lost 0 bases and the J gene lost 4 bases, with 13 bases spanning the gap. The CDR3 has 15 residues. Germline V gives CDR1 SGHRS, CDR2 YFSETQ. CDR3 in DNA: TGCGCCAGCAGCTTGGAGCCGGGGGCGGTCACTGAAGCTTTCTTT. Encoded protein: CASSLEPGAVTEAFF.

The rearrangement uses TRBV20-1 and TRBJ1-2; 7 bases fit TRBD1. CDR3 size: 16 residues. The V gene end was trimmed by 0 bases and the J gene end by 4 bases; junction bases not matched to a gene: 11. The germline CDR1 and CDR2 sequences are DFQATT and SNEGSKA (reference sequence). CDR3 sequence reads: CSARDRRQGVTYGYTF. The CDR3 bases are TGCAGTGCTAGAGATCGGAGGCAGGGGGTGACCTATGGCTACACCTTC.

The rearrangement links TRBV12-3 or TRBV12-4 to TRBJ1-5, with TRBD1 matching 8 bases. CDR3 length equals 15 residues. The V segment lost 5 bases and the J segment 5 bases; nucleotides outside the gene matches: 8. The CDR3 reads CASSTSGTGYQPQHF. The DNA of the CDR3 is TGTGCCAGCAGTACGTCCGGGACAGGTTATCAGCCCCAGCATTTT.

The gene calls are TRBV7-2 and TRBJ2-5; D is possibly TRBD2 (7 bases). From germline, CDR1 is SGHTA and CDR2 FQGNSA. V lost 5 bases and J lost 5, with 24 bases in between. CDR3 length equals 17 residues. The chain's CDR3 is CASSPRGGQGRWETQYF. The CDR3 coding sequence is TGTGCCAGCAGCCCTAGGGGGGGCCAAGGCCGGTGGGAGACCCAGTACTTC.

The chain couples TRBV2 to TRBJ2-5, with 9 positions matching TRBD1. With 6 bases clipped from V and 6 bases from J, the junction kept 11 bases outside the gene matches. The CDR3 has 15 amino acids. Germline V CDR1 and CDR2: SNHLY, FYNNEI. The CDR3 protein is CASRIQGALQQTQYF. The DNA for the CDR3 is TGTGCCAGCAGAATACAGGGGGCCCTTCAACAGACCCAGTACTTC.

This clonotype turned up a few times. The V call is TRBV25-1, the J call TRBJ2-7; 9 bases match TRBD2. The J call could be wrong; TRBJ2-5 is a better fit for the DNA end. Germline CDR1 is MGHDK and CDR2 is SYGVNS. The CDR3 consists of 15 residues. The CDR3 region is CASGVWLAGRETQYF. The DNA of the CDR3 is TGTGCCAGCGGCGTATGGCTAGCGGGGCGAGAGACCCAGTACTTC.

This clonotype has just a few counts. The genes are TRBV29-1 and TRBJ2-3, with D unclear. The CDR3 is 11 amino acids. V was shortened by 5 bases and J by 4 bases, with 7 bases between the two germline ends. Germline CDR1 and CDR2: SQVTM and ANQGSEA. The CDR3 DNA follows: TGCAGCGTTAGGGCCCCAGATACGCAGTATTTT. Residues: CSVRAPDTQYF.

This chain links TRBV10-1 with TRBJ2-3, with a tentative D call TRBD1 (5 bases). Germline assignment: CDR1 WNHNN and CDR2 SYGVQD (reference sequence). The V end lost 3 bases, the J end lost 2 bases, and 12 bases lay between the germline ends. The CDR3 totals 15 residues. The CDR3 coding sequence is TGCGCCAGCAGTGAACTGGGGCCGAACACAGATACGCAGTATTTT. Its protein is CASSELGPNTDTQYF.

The chain is built from TRBV28 and TRBJ1-5; the match to TRBD1 covers 10 bases. Germline lookup yields CDR1 MDHEN and CDR2 SYDVKM. This CDR3 has 17 amino acids. V lost 5 bases, J lost 2 bases, and 9 bases stayed unmatched. Here the CDR3 DNA reads TGTGCCAGCAGTCCCCGGGACAGGGGAGTCGGCAATCAGCCCCAGCATTTT. This gives the protein CASSPRDRGVGNQPQHF.

The chain uses TRBV4-2 and TRBJ1-5, with D unclear. The V and J ends lost 0 bases and 0 bases respectively, with 6 bases between them. The germline V gene encodes CDR1 LGHNA and CDR2 YNFKEQ. CDR3 length: 15 amino acids. CDR3 in amino acids: CASSQEVYSNQPQHF. As DNA, the CDR3 is TGTGCCAGCAGCCAAGAGGTTTATAGCAATCAGCCCCAGCATTTT.

This clonotype has just a few counts. V gene TRBV12-3 or TRBV12-4 combines with J gene TRBJ2-3; D call uncertain. The CDR3 consists of 15 residues. V dropped 5 bases and J dropped 4 bases, with 16 bases sitting between them. CDR3 loop: CASSPRTRWSDTQYF. DNA for the CDR3: TGTGCCAGCAGTCCCCGGACCAGGTGGTCAGATACGCAGTATTTT.